The 31 T cell receptor beta chains below all came from one sample that was sequenced in a study of cytotoxic CD8 clonotypes in ibrutinib-treated CLL. TCRdb's copy holds only in-frame clones and misses some; the assay was immunoSEQ multiplex PCR. Of more than 300,000 clones in the sample, around four fifths were seen once. The material was PBMCs, obtained before ibrutinib treatment. Source of these receptors: a human donor with chronic lymphocytic leukemia.

This clone was seen a handful of times. The chain links TRBV7-9 to TRBJ2-2; D not certain. Per germline, CDR1 SEHNR and CDR2 FQNEAQ (reference sequence). This CDR3 region has 13 residues. V lost 2 bases and J lost 3, with 4 bases in between. Here the CDR3 DNA reads TGTGCCAGCAGCTTAATTTACACCGGGGAGCTGTTTTTT. Translated, it gives CASSLIYTGELFF.

This clone was seen a handful of times. The chain links TRBV6-5 to TRBJ1-2, with a weak D call TRBD1 (5 bases). CDR1 MNHEY and CDR2 SVGAGI come from the germline V gene. The CDR3 sequence is 14 residues long. V was cut by 2 bases and J by 4 bases, with 11 bases left in between. The CDR3 loop reads CASSYQGRGYGYTF. CDR3 bases: TGTGCCAGCAGTTACCAGGGCCGAGGCTATGGCTACACCTTC.

This chain joins TRBV6-6 and TRBJ2-3; D possibly corresponds to TRBD2 (6 bases). The CDR3 consists of 14 residues. V dropped 10 bases and J dropped 4 bases, with 18 bases sitting between them. Looked up from germline, CDR1 is MNHNY and CDR2 is SVGAGI (reference sequence). The CDR3 DNA follows: TGTGCCACCGGACTCAACGGGAGATCAGATACGCAGTATTTT. Its protein is CATGLNGRSDTQYF.

The chain has TRBV10-3 and TRBJ1-2, with D possibly TRBD1 on 5 matching bases. CDR1 is ENHRY and CDR2 is SYGVKD in the germline V gene. V was clipped by 2 bases and J by 7 bases, with 17 bases between them. This CDR3 spans 15 amino acids. CDR3 protein: CAISEVTPGTFGYTF. The CDR3 bases are TGTGCCATCAGTGAGGTAACTCCCGGGACGTTTGGCTACACCTTC.

The rearrangement links TRBV4-3 to TRBJ2-7, with 9 nucleotides matching TRBD2. After removal of 2 bases from V and 0 bases from J, the junction contained 2 bases not matched to a gene. This CDR3 contains 15 residues. Germline values: CDR1 LGHNA, CDR2 YSLEER. The CDR3 region is CASSQRTSDSYEQYF. The DNA for the CDR3 is TGCGCCAGCAGCCAACGGACTAGCGACTCCTACGAGCAGTACTTC.

The CDR3 DNA reads as TGCGCCAGCAGCCAACCGGGACAGGCTTACAATGAGCAGTTCTTC. It encodes CASSQPGQAYNEQFF. The genes are TRBV4-3 and TRBJ2-1; 8 bases align to TRBD1. The CDR3 length is 15 residues. The germline CDR1 and CDR2 sequences are LGHNA and YSLEER. J was trimmed by 4 bases and V by 2 bases; bases with no gene match: 4.

CDR3 DNA: TGTGCCAGCAGCCCCAGGCTAGCGGGGGAGATCACCTACGAGCAGTACTTC. This sequence encodes CASSPRLAGEITYEQYF. This chain connects TRBV11-2 to TRBJ2-7; the match to TRBD2 covers 10 bases. With 5 bases clipped from V and 2 bases from J, the junction kept 12 bases outside the gene matches. Germline V gene sequence: CDR1 SGHAT, CDR2 FQNNGV. This CDR3 contains 17 residues.

V gene TRBV4-2 combines with J gene TRBJ2-7, with D possibly being TRBD2 (6 bases). CDR1 LGHNA and CDR2 YNFKEQ come from the germline V gene. The CDR3 length is 15 residues. V was pared by 4 bases and J by 1 base, with 14 bases between. CDR3 DNA sequence: TGTGCCAGCAGCCCCATAGCGGCCGAGTCCTACGAGCAGTACTTC. Translated, it gives CASSPIAAESYEQYF.

This clone was counted a few times. V is TRBV30 and J is TRBJ1-1; no clear D gene. Trimming took off 4 bases at V and 2 bases at J, with 2 bases between the two ends. The CDR3 extends over 10 amino acids. Per the germline V gene, CDR1 is GTSNPN and CDR2 is SVGIG (reference sequence). The CDR3 sequence is CAWTNTEAFF. In nucleotides, the CDR3 is TGTGCCTGGACCAACACTGAAGCTTTCTTT.

The chain recombines TRBV27 with TRBJ2-1; 9 nucleotides align to TRBD2. The length of the CDR3 is 17 residues. CDR1 and CDR2 from the germline V gene are MNHEY and SMNVEV (reference sequence). Trimming cost V 6 bases and J 6 bases; bases outside gene matches: 15. The CDR3 loop reads CASRASGIAGGGNEQFF. The CDR3 coding sequence is TGTGCCAGCAGGGCGTCTGGGATCGCGGGAGGGGGCAATGAGCAGTTCTTC.

This chain links TRBV30 with TRBJ1-1; D unresolved. The CDR3 is 13 residues long. The germline gives CDR1 GTSNPN, CDR2 SVGIG (reference sequence). Trimming cost V 8 bases and J 0 bases, with 13 bases left between them. The CDR3 nucleotides are TGTGCCGGAAGGACTTCAATGAACACTGAAGCTTTCTTT. It translates to CAGRTSMNTEAFF.

The genes are TRBV5-6 and TRBJ2-1; a weak D match, TRBD2 (6 bases). V was shortened by 3 bases and J by 0 bases, with 13 bases between the two germline ends. CDR1 and CDR2 (germline): SGHDT, YYEEEE. The CDR3 has 16 amino acids. CDR3 in DNA: TGTGCCAGCAGCTCGGTTATCGGGGGCTCCTACAATGAGCAGTTCTTC. It is translated as CASSSVIGGSYNEQFF.

As concerns this clone: Other DNA sequences from this sample encode an identical CDR3 as well. The chain is built from TRBV6-6 and TRBJ2-7; unclear D gene. The CDR3 spans 13 residues. Germline loops: CDR1 MNHNY, CDR2 SVGAGI (reference sequence). Trimming cost V 0 bases and J 4 bases, with 7 bases left between them. CDR3 residues: CASSYSGRYEQYF. As DNA, the CDR3 is TGTGCCAGCAGTTACTCCGGACGGTACGAGCAGTACTTC.

There are a few counts of this clone. The CDR3 region is CASSVGAEQFF. The CDR3 DNA reads as TGTGCCAGCAGCGTAGGGGCTGAGCAGTTCTTC. The V call is TRBV9, the J call TRBJ2-1, with unresolved D. Trimming took off 0 bases at V and 9 bases at J, with 4 bases between the two ends. The germline V gene has CDR1 SGDLS and CDR2 YYNGEE. This CDR3 has 11 amino acids. The whole variable domain, remainder taken from reference TRBV9 and TRBJ2-1, is DSGVTQTPKHLITATGQRVTLRCSPRSGDLSVYWYQQSLDQGLQFLIQYYNGEERAKGNILERFSAQQFPDLHSELNLSSLELGDSALYFCASSVGAEQFFGPGTRLTVL.

The chain employs TRBV4-3 and TRBJ2-3; tentatively, D is TRBD2 (6 bases). CDR3 length: 16 amino acids. V gave up 2 bases and J gave up 4 bases, with 16 bases separating them. Germline V CDR1 and CDR2: LGHNA, YSLEER. DNA for the CDR3: TGCGCCAGCAGCCAAACTAGCAAGCGGGCTTCAGATACGCAGTATTTT. Amino acids: CASSQTSKRASDTQYF.

This clone was detected only a few times. The V call is TRBV7-3, the J call TRBJ1-1; TRBD1 agrees at 9 bases. The CDR3 loop spans 15 amino acids. Germline-derived CDR1 and CDR2 are SGHTA and FQGTGA. The V gene end was trimmed by 5 bases and the J gene end by 2 bases; junction bases not matched to a gene: 6. CDR3 loop: CASSKGQGLNTEAFF. The CDR3 region has the DNA TGTGCCAGCAGCAAGGGACAGGGACTCAACACTGAAGCTTTCTTT.

This clone showed up many times. The chain recombines TRBV9 with TRBJ1-1; D call uncertain. The germline CDR1 and CDR2 sequences are SGDLS and YYNGEE. The CDR3 covers 14 residues. V was trimmed by 4 bases and J by 0 bases, leaving 10 bases between them. The CDR3 DNA is TGTGCCAGCAGCATCGGACGGATGAACACTGAAGCTTTCTTT. Amino acid sequence: CASSIGRMNTEAFF.

The chain recombines TRBV2 with TRBJ1-5, with a weak D call TRBD1 (5 bases). Germline V lookup: CDR1 SNHLY, CDR2 FYNNEI. V was shortened by 2 bases and J by 7 bases, with 18 bases between the two germline ends. The CDR3 covers 16 residues. The CDR3 region has the DNA TGTGCCAGCAGTGAAAGTCATAGGCAGGGAGGGCAGCCCCAGCATTTT. This encodes CASSESHRQGGQPQHF.

The V and J genes are TRBV5-4 and TRBJ2-6; D gene uncertain. CDR1 is SGHNT, CDR2 YYREEE, per germline (reference sequence). The CDR3 has 15 residues. V dropped 4 bases and J dropped 0 bases, with 8 bases sitting between them. The CDR3 nucleotides read TGTGCCAGCAGCCCCCCGAGCTCTGGGGCCAACGTCCTGACTTTC. Translated, it gives CASSPPSSGANVLTF.

The chain has TRBV5-4 and TRBJ1-1; 7 nucleotides align to TRBD1. Germline lookup yields CDR1 SGHNT and CDR2 YYREEE (reference sequence). After removal of 1 base from V and 8 bases from J, the junction contained 11 bases not matched to a gene. CDR3 size: 15 residues. The CDR3 is CASSLSTGQGREAFF. CDR3 nucleotides: TGTGCCAGCAGCTTGTCGACAGGGCAGGGTAGAGAAGCTTTCTTT.

This chain uses TRBV7-6 with TRBJ2-7; D call uncertain. This CDR3 has 12 residues. Trimming removed 4 bases at V and 5 bases at J, with 9 bases between. Germline CDR1 and CDR2: SGHVS and FNYEAQ. CDR3 sequence reads: CASSSSSDEQYF. The CDR3 coding sequence is TGTGCCAGCAGCTCATCTTCTGACGAGCAGTACTTC.

This clone was found once. CDR3 loop: CASSPDGDYGYTF. CDR3 coding DNA: TGTGCCAGCAGCCCTGACGGGGACTATGGCTACACCTTC. The chain has TRBV11-2 and TRBJ1-2, with D unresolved. V lost 5 bases and J lost 3, with 10 bases in between. Germline values: CDR1 SGHAT, CDR2 FQNNGV. The CDR3 spans 13 residues.

In this sample, this clone turned up a few times. The chain is built from TRBV9 and TRBJ1-3; a possible D gene is TRBD1 (5 bases). Per the germline V gene, CDR1 is SGDLS and CDR2 is YYNGEE. The CDR3 totals 15 residues. The germline V and J ends were trimmed by 0 bases and 2 bases, with 9 bases remaining between them. The CDR3 loop is CASSVARDPGNTIYF. The CDR3, as DNA: TGTGCCAGCAGCGTAGCTAGGGACCCTGGAAACACCATATATTTT.

This rearrangement joins TRBV19 to TRBJ2-1, with 9 positions matching TRBD1. The CDR3 extends over 15 amino acids. CDR1 is LNHDA, CDR2 SQIVND, per germline (reference sequence). The V and J ends lost 6 bases and 7 bases, in that order; junction bases with no gene match: 10. The CDR3 region has the DNA TGTGCCAGTAGCGACGGACAGGGGATCTGGAATGAGCAGTTCTTC. It specifies CASSDGQGIWNEQFF.

The rearrangement uses TRBV6-5 and TRBJ2-3; the match to TRBD1 covers 7 bases. CDR1 and CDR2 (germline): MNHEY, SVGAGI. The CDR3 is 13 residues long. The V segment lost 5 bases and the J segment 4 bases; nucleotides outside the gene matches: 3. CDR3 in DNA: TGTGCCAGCAGTCTCGGGACAGCAGATACGCAGTATTTT. Encoded protein: CASSLGTADTQYF.

The chain has TRBV19 and TRBJ1-4, with D possibly being TRBD1 (5 bases). The CDR3 length is 14 residues. V gave up 3 bases and J gave up 7 bases, with 12 bases separating them. The germline CDR1 and CDR2 sequences are LNHDA and SQIVND (reference sequence). The CDR3 DNA follows: TGTGCCAGTAGTATGACAGTCGGTGGTGAAAAACTGTTTTTT. This gives the protein CASSMTVGGEKLFF.

This chain links TRBV6-5 with TRBJ2-7; 7 bases agree with TRBD2. CDR1 MNHEY and CDR2 SVGAGI come from the germline V gene. The CDR3 sequence is 12 residues long. Losses at the gene ends were 7 bases for V and 6 bases for J; bases not matched to a gene: 6. DNA of the CDR3: TGTGCCAGCATCAGCGGGAAGCTCGAGCAGTACTTC. The encoded protein is CASISGKLEQYF.

This clone has just one count. The chain has TRBV15 and TRBJ2-5, with 8 bases matching TRBD1. Germline CDR1 LNHNV, CDR2 YYDKDF (reference sequence). The CDR3 is 16 amino acids. The ends lost 4 bases at V and 2 bases at J; junction bases unmatched: 9. Here the CDR3 reads CATSISTGVLQETQYF. CDR3 DNA sequence: TGTGCCACCAGCATTTCGACAGGGGTCTTGCAAGAGACCCAGTACTTC.

Of note for this clone: Germline is not matched at one junction end, which may reflect a read error. The J gene is TRBJ1-1, the V gene TRBV29-1; no clear D. Germline V CDR1 and CDR2: SQVTM, ANQGSEA. CDR3 size: 16 residues. The DNA of the CDR3 is TGCAGCTCAAGTCTTGGAGGGTGGGGTTCAAACAGTGAAGCTTTCTTT. Translation gives CSSSLGGWGSNSEAFF.

The CDR3 DNA sequence: TGCGCCAGCAAGGTCGGGACACTGAACACCGGGGAGCTGTTTTTT. Protein: CASKVGTLNTGELFF. The chain has TRBV4-3 and TRBJ2-2; TRBD1 might be the D (6 bases). CDR1 is LGHNA and CDR2 is YSLEER in the germline V gene. The germline V and J ends were trimmed by 7 bases and 1 base, with 13 bases remaining between them. The CDR3 totals 15 residues.

This chain uses TRBV5-8 with TRBJ1-5; the D is unclear. Germline values: CDR1 SGHTS, CDR2 YDEGEE. This CDR3 is 14 amino acids long. Trimming cost V 4 bases and J 2 bases, with 10 bases left between them. The CDR3: CASSPSDGNQPQHF. CDR3 DNA sequence: TGTGCCAGCAGCCCCAGTGACGGCAATCAGCCCCAGCATTTT.